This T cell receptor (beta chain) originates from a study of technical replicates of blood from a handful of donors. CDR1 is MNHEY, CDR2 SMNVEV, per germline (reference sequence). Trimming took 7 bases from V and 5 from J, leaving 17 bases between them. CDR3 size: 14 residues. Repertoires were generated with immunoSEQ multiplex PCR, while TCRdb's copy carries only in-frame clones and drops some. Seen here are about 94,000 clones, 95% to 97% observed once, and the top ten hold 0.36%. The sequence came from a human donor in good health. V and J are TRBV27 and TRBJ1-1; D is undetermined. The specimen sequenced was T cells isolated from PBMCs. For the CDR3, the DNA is TGTGCCAGCACCCCGGGAGGGCCGGTAACTGAAGCTTTCTTT. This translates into CASTPGGPVTEAFF.